The 4 T cell receptor beta chains reported below all come from one sample, sequenced in a study of shared clonotypes between healthy human individuals. Clones were sequenced by immunoSEQ multiplex PCR, and TCRdb holds only the in-frame ones, with some missing. The data contain about 2.4 million clones, over 85% of them singletons. The sample comprised naive CD4+ T cells from PBMCs. The sample's subset: CD45RA+ positively selected. The receptors come from a man between 18 and 35 years old in good health. Some clones in this sample may be carry-over from other donors' samples.

V is TRBV29-1 and J is TRBJ1-2, with 9 nucleotides matching TRBD1. CDR1 and CDR2 (germline): SQVTM, ANQGSEA. Trimming took 6 bases from V and 4 from J; bases not matched to a gene: 12. This CDR3 has 15 amino acids. The CDR3 bases are TGCAGCGTGGGGGGATCGGGACAGGGATCCTATGGCTACACCTTC. Protein product: CSVGGSGQGSYGYTF.

This chain joins TRBV29-1 and TRBJ1-2; possibly TRBD1 for D (6 bases). This CDR3 is 12 amino acids long. With 7 bases removed from V and 4 bases from J, the gap between germline ends came to 13 bases. Germline V gene data show CDR1 as SQVTM and CDR2 as ANQGSEA. The DNA of the CDR3 is TGCAGCGGGACAGACTCTTCCTATGGCTACACCTTC. Amino acids: CSGTDSSYGYTF.

The chain carries TRBV19 and TRBJ1-5, with D maybe TRBD1 (5 bases). CDR3 size: 18 residues. Germline V gives CDR1 LNHDA, CDR2 SQIVND (reference sequence). Trimming cost V 3 bases and J 0 bases, with 18 bases left between them. The CDR3 bases are TGTGCCAGTAGTATTCGGGCAGGTGACAGCTTTAGCAATCAGCCCCAGCATTTT. Translating gives CASSIRAGDSFSNQPQHF. Full variable domain (outside the CDR3, taken from reference TRBV19 and TRBJ1-5): DGGITQSPKYLFRKEGQNVTLSCEQNLNHDAMYWYRQDPGQGLRLIYYSQIVNDFQKGDIAEGYSVSREKKESFPLTVTSAQKNPTAFYLCASSIRAGDSFSNQPQHFGDGTRLSIL.

The rearrangement links TRBV2 to TRBJ1-2, with unresolved D. Deletions cut 6 bases from V and 3 bases from J, with 11 bases between. CDR3 size: 13 residues. Germline CDR1 reads SNHLY; CDR2 reads FYNNEI. The DNA of the CDR3 is TGTGCCAGCAGATCAGGACGTCACTATGGCTACACCTTC. It specifies CASRSGRHYGYTF.